Listed below are T cell receptor beta chains from one sample, sequenced in a study of blood T cell repertoires in COVID-19. Libraries were prepared by immunoSEQ multiplex PCR; TCRdb keeps only in-frame clonotypes and omits some of them. The sample consists of a few hundred thousand clones, under 90% of them appearing once. The sample taken for sequencing was peripheral blood. The source is a woman aged 80 or older with acute or convalescent COVID-19. The CDR3 runs from the conserved cysteine through the conserved F or W. D genes are given only for firm matches. The listing skips clone size in some rows; elsewhere it reads once, few, many or a size class.

v_gene	d_gene	abundance	j_gene	CDR3aa	CDR3nt
TRBV13	NA	NA	TRBJ2-1	CASSLSRGEQFF	TGTGCCAGCAGCTTATCCCGGGGTGAGCAGTTCTTC
TRBV21-1	NA	NA	TRBJ2-7	CASSKRQGAREEQYF	TGTGCCAGCAGCAAAAGACAGGGGGCTAGGGAGGAGCAGTACTTC
TRBV3-1/TRBV3-2	NA	few	TRBJ1-2	CASSPRRVEYGYTF	TGTGCCAGCAGCCCTCGGAGGGTTGAGTATGGCTACACCTTC
TRBV5-1	TRBD1	NA	TRBJ1-5	CASSLGQGGQPQHF	TGCGCCAGCAGTCTAGGACAGGGTGGTCAGCCCCAGCATTTT
TRBV11-2	TRBD1	NA	TRBJ1-1	CASSYTGDTEAFF	TGTGCCAGCAGCTATACAGGGGACACTGAAGCTTTCTTT
TRBV11-2	TRBD1	NA	TRBJ1-5	CASGQASNQPQHF	TGTGCCAGTGGACAGGCCAGCAATCAGCCCCAGCATTTT
TRBV6-2/TRBV6-3	NA	NA	TRBJ1-2	CASSWEVENGYTF	TGTGCCAGCAGCTGGGAGGTTGAAAATGGCTACACCTTC
TRBV7-2	TRBD1	NA	TRBJ1-1	CASSLEQGREAFF	TGTGCCAGCAGCTTAGAACAGGGGAGAGAAGCTTTCTTT
TRBV7-2	NA	NA	TRBJ2-7	CASSSHTGTPGQYF	TGTGCCAGCAGCTCGCACACAGGGACCCCGGGGCAGTACTTC
TRBV14	NA	NA	TRBJ2-1	CASSQDFYHEQFF	TGTGCCAGCAGCCAAGATTTTTATCATGAGCAGTTCTTC